The rows below give T cell receptor beta chains drawn from one sample of a study of cytomegalovirus exposure and HLA in healthy donors. Profiled with immunoSEQ multiplex PCR; TCRdb holds only in-frame clones, not every one. The sample yields approximately 150,000 clones, roughly 71% seen once. Sample: PBMCs. The receptors were sampled from a male donor in good health and CMV-seropositive. Each CDR3 is given with its conserved first and last residue. The order of the fields is V gene, D gene, clone size, J gene, CDR3 DNA, CDR3 protein. The D gene is left open where the match is weak. Not every row has a clone size; where given, it reads once, few, many or a size class.

TRBV10-2	.	.	TRBJ1-1	TGCGCCAGCAGTGAAGCCAGGGAGAACACTGAAGCTTTCTTT	CASSEARENTEAFF
TRBV27	TRBD1	few	TRBJ1-5	TGTGCCAGCAGCCAAGACAGGGATAGCAATCAGCCCCAGCATTTT	CASSQDRDSNQPQHF
TRBV6-5	.	.	TRBJ2-1	TGTGCCAGCAGTCCCACCAGGGCGGGGGAGCAGTTCTTC	CASSPTRAGEQFF
TRBV2	.	.	TRBJ1-5	TGTGCCAGCAAGGATTATAGTGCAGGGAGCGGGAAGCCCCAGCATTTT	CASKDYSAGSGKPQHF
TRBV10-3	TRBD1	.	TRBJ2-7	TGTGCCATCAAATCCGGGACAGGGGCGAGGGACGAGCAGTACTTC	CAIKSGTGARDEQYF
TRBV5-1	.	.	TRBJ2-1	TGCGCCAGCAGCTTGGGAGGGAATGAGCAGTTCTTC	CASSLGGNEQFF
TRBV9	TRBD1	.	TRBJ2-3	TGTGCCAGCAGCGTAGGTGCAGGGGGTAGCACAGATACGCAGTATTTT	CASSVGAGGSTDTQYF
TRBV7-9	TRBD2	.	TRBJ2-3	TGTGCCAGCAGCCTACTTCTAGCGGGGATCCTTGGGGGCGAAGATACGCAGTATTTT	CASSLLLAGILGGEDTQYF
TRBV7-9	.	.	TRBJ1-3	TGTGCCAGCAGCTTAGAGTCCCCCAGGTTGACTGGAAACACCATATATTTT	CASSLESPRLTGNTIYF
TRBV7-9	TRBD2	.	TRBJ2-1	TGTGCCAGCAGCAGGGGACTAGCGGGGATTTACAATGAGCAGTTCTTC	CASSRGLAGIYNEQFF
TRBV7-3	.	.	TRBJ1-1	TGTGCCAGCAGCGCGGACAGGAACACTGAAGCTTTCTTT	CASSADRNTEAFF
TRBV27	.	.	TRBJ1-1	TGTGCCAGCAGTTTAATAAGGGCAGGGAGGGCCACTGAAGCTTTCTTT	CASSLIRAGRATEAFF
TRBV7-6	.	once	TRBJ2-1	TGTGCCAGCAGCTGGGCCCCCTACAATGAGCAGTTCTTC	CASSWAPYNEQFF
TRBV5-4	.	.	TRBJ1-3	TGTGCCAGCAGCTTGGCCGGCAGGGGAAACACCATATATTTT	CASSLAGRGNTIYF
TRBV5-4	TRBD1	.	TRBJ2-3	TGTGCCAGCAGCTCTCCGACAGGGACAGATACGCAGTATTTT	CASSSPTGTDTQYF
TRBV5-6	.	few	TRBJ2-4	TGTGCCAGCAGCTTGGAACCGAGGGGGGGAAACATTCAGTACTTC	CASSLEPRGGNIQYF
TRBV30	.	many	TRBJ1-4	TGTGCCTGGAGTGTAGGAGGGGAATCTGAAAAACTGTTTTTT	CAWSVGGESEKLFF
TRBV7-3	.	.	TRBJ2-3	TGTGCCAGCAGCCCGGGGGACAGAGGCACAGATACGCAGTATTTT	CASSPGDRGTDTQYF
TRBV14	TRBD1	.	TRBJ2-7	TGTGCCAGCAGCCCAGGACAGGGCTTCCACGAGCAGTACTTC	CASSPGQGFHEQYF
TRBV2	TRBD2	.	TRBJ2-5	TGTGCCAGCAGCCAACTAGCGTCAAACGGGGCCCAGTACTTC	CASSQLASNGAQYF
TRBV7-8	.	.	TRBJ2-7	TGTGCCAGCAGCCCAGGGACGGACTACGAGCAGTACTTC	CASSPGTDYEQYF
TRBV5-1	.	.	TRBJ1-2	TGCGCCAGCAGCTTTGGTGGCCATGACAGGAGTTATGGCTACACCTTC	CASSFGGHDRSYGYTF
TRBV5-1	TRBD1	.	TRBJ2-7	TGCGCCAGCAGCTTGGTGGGACAGGAGTCCTACGAGCAGTACTTC	CASSLVGQESYEQYF
TRBV28	.	.	TRBJ1-2	TGTGCCAGCAGTTTACGGACACCCTATGGCTACACCTTC	CASSLRTPYGYTF
TRBV19	.	.	TRBJ1-5	TGTGCCAGTAGTATAGATCTATCGGGGAGCCAGCCCCAGCATTTT	CASSIDLSGSQPQHF
TRBV4-2	.	.	TRBJ1-6	TGTGCCAGCAGCCAAGGGACAGTTAGTTCACCCCTCCACTTT	CASSQGTVSSPLHF
TRBV4-1	.	.	TRBJ1-3	TGCGCCAGCAGCCTTTGGGGAGGAAGCTCCTCTGGAAACACCATATATTTT	CASSLWGGSSSGNTIYF
TRBV7-8	TRBD1	.	TRBJ2-2	TGTGCCAGCAGCTCAAATCGGGACAGAACGAACACCGGGGAGCTGTTTTTT	CASSSNRDRTNTGELFF
TRBV7-9	.	.	TRBJ2-6	TGTGCCAGCAGCCCCAGGGGAGGGGGTCGATTCTCTGGGGCCAACGTCCTGACTTTC	CASSPRGGGRFSGANVLTF
TRBV7-9	.	.	TRBJ1-1	TGTGCCAGCAGCTCTCAACAGGTGTTCCGGCCCGGGACTGAAGCTTTCTTT	CASSSQQVFRPGTEAFF
TRBV5-1	.	.	TRBJ1-5	TGCGCCAGCAGCTTGGTGTTAGTGAATCATAGCAATCAGCCCCAGCATTTT	CASSLVLVNHSNQPQHF
TRBV5-8	.	.	TRBJ2-5	TGTGCCAGCAGCTTGGTGGGACATACTAAAGAGACCCAGTACTTC	CASSLVGHTKETQYF
TRBV6-6	.	few	TRBJ1-2	TGTGCCAGCAGTCCCCCGGGGGGGAAAGGCTACACCTTC	CASSPPGGKGYTF
TRBV5-1	TRBD1	once	TRBJ1-3	TGCGCCAGCAGCTTTACAGGGGGCGAAAACACCATATATTTT	CASSFTGGENTIYF
TRBV7-8	TRBD1	.	TRBJ1-4	TGTGCCAGCAGCATAACAGGGGGATATAATGAAAAACTGTTTTTT	CASSITGGYNEKLFF
TRBV12-2	.	.	TRBJ2-7	TGTGCAAGTCGCTTAGCCCTGGCCGACAGGAAAGAAGGCGAGCAGTACTTC	CASRLALADRKEGEQYF
TRBV5-5	TRBD1	.	TRBJ1-5	TGTGCCAGCAGCTTGACCGGACAGGGCGGGAGTCAGCCCCAGCATTTT	CASSLTGQGGSQPQHF
TRBV7-9	.	.	TRBJ1-1	TGTTCCAGCAGCTTGCCCGCGTTGGTGGGGGGTACTTTCTTT	CSSSLPALVGGTFF
TRBV29-1	TRBD2	.	TRBJ2-2	TGCAGCGCCGGGGGGGGGAACACCGGGGAGCTGTTTTTT	CSAGGGNTGELFF
TRBV7-3	.	.	TRBJ2-7	TGTGCCAGCAGCGAAAATTCGGGGTACGAGCAGTACTTC	CASSENSGYEQYF
TRBV27	.	once	TRBJ2-3	TGTGCCAGCAGTTTAGGGGGGGACAAATACACAGATACGCAGTATTTT	CASSLGGDKYTDTQYF
TRBV2	TRBD1	.	TRBJ1-2	TGTGCCAGCAGTGGTCACAGGGGTACCCTCGGCTACACCTTC	CASSGHRGTLGYTF
TRBV5-4	TRBD1	.	TRBJ1-2	TGTGCCAGCAGCTTGGCCGGGACAGCTTATTATGGCTACACCTTC	CASSLAGTAYYGYTF
TRBV21-1	.	.	TRBJ2-7	TGTGCCAGGGGACAGGGGACATACGAGCAGTACTTC	CARGQGTYEQYF
TRBV5-1	TRBD2	few	TRBJ2-1	TGCGCCAGCAGCCCTACAGTCAGCGGGGGGTACAATGAGCAGTTCTTC	CASSPTVSGGYNEQFF
TRBV9	TRBD1	.	TRBJ1-1	TGTGCCAGCAGCGTAAGCCGGGACAGGGGTGTGGCTTTCTTT	CASSVSRDRGVAFF
TRBV7-8	.	.	TRBJ2-3	TGTGCCAGCAGCTTAGTTTGGCGGGGTCTCACAGATACGCAGTATTTT	CASSLVWRGLTDTQYF
TRBV30	.	.	TRBJ2-2	TGTGCCTGGAGTCTAACAGGGTCCGGGGAGCTGTTTTTT	CAWSLTGSGELFF
TRBV6-5	.	.	TRBJ1-1	TGTGCCAGTACACAGGGATTGAACACTGAAGCTTTCTTT	CASTQGLNTEAFF
TRBV7-9	.	.	TRBJ2-2	TGTGCCAGCAGCTTTTCGGGGACCGGGGAGCTGTTTTTT	CASSFSGTGELFF
TRBV27	.	.	TRBJ1-1	TGTGCCAGCAGTTTGGAAAATATGCAGGGGGCTTTCTTT	CASSLENMQGAFF
TRBV6-1	TRBD1	few	TRBJ2-7	TGTGCCAGCAGCACAAGCGGGACAGGGAAGTACGAGCAGTACTTC	CASSTSGTGKYEQYF
TRBV6-1	TRBD1	.	TRBJ2-7	TGTGCCAGCAGTGAAGGGGGGACAGGGGTTAGGAACGAGCAGTACTTC	CASSEGGTGVRNEQYF
TRBV9	.	.	TRBJ1-2	TGTGCCAGCAGCCCACGGGCCCTCAGGGAGGGCGATGGCTACACCTTC	CASSPRALREGDGYTF
TRBV29-1	.	.	TRBJ1-2	TGCAGCGTTGACAGAGGGCGTGGAAATGGCTACACCTTC	CSVDRGRGNGYTF